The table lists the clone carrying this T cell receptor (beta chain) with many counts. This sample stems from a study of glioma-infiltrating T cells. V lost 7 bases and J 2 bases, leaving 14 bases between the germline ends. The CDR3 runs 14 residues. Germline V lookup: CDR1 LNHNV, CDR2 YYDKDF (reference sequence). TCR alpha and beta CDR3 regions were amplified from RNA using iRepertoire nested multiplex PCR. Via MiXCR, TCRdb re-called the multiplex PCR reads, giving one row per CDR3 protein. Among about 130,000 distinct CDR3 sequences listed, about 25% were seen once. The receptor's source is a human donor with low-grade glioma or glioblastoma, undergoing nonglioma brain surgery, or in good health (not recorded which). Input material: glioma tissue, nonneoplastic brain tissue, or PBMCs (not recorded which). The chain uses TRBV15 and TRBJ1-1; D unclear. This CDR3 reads CATTTRRVNTEAFF. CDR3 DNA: TGTGCCACCACTACCCGGCGGGTCAACACTGAAGCTTTCTTT.